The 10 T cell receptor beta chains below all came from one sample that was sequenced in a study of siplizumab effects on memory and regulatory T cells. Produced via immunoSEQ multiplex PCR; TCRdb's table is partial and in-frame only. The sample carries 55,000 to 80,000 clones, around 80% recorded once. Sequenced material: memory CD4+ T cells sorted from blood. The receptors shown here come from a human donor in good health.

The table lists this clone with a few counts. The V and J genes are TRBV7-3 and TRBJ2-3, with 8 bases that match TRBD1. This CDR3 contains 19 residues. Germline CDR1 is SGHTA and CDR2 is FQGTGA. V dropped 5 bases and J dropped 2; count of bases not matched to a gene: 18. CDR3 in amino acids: CASSPTTRPGTGDTDTQYF. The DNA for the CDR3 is TGTGCCAGCAGCCCAACGACCAGACCCGGGACAGGCGACACAGATACGCAGTATTTT.

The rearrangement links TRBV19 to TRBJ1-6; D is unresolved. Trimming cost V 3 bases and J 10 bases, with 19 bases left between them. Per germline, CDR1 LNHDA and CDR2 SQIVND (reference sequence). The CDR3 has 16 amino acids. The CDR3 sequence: CASSILMAGLGSPLHF. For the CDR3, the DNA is TGTGCCAGTAGTATTCTAATGGCGGGGTTGGGATCACCCCTCCACTTT.

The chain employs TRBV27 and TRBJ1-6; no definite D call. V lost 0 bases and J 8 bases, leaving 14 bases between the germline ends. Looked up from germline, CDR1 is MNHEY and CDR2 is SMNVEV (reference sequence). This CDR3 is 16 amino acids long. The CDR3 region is CASSLSLREVHSPLHF. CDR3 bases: TGTGCCAGCAGTTTATCTCTTCGGGAGGTACATTCACCCCTCCACTTT.

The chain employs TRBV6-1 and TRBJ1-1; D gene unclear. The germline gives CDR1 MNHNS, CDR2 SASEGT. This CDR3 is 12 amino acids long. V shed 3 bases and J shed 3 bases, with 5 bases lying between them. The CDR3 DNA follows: TGTGCCAGCAGTGATCGGTACACTGAAGCTTTCTTT. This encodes CASSDRYTEAFF.

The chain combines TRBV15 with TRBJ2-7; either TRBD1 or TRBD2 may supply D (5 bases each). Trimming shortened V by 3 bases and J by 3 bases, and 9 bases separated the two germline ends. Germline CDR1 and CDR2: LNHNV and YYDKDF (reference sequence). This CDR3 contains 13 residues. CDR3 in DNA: TGTGCCACCAGCAGTGGGACCTACTACGAGCAGTACTTC. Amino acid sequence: CATSSGTYYEQYF.

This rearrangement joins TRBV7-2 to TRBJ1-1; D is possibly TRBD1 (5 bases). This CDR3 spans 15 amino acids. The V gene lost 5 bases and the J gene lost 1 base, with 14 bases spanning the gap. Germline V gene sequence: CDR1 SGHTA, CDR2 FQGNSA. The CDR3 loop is CASSPPGQTNTEAFF. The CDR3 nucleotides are TGTGCCAGCAGCCCACCTGGACAAACGAACACTGAAGCTTTCTTT.

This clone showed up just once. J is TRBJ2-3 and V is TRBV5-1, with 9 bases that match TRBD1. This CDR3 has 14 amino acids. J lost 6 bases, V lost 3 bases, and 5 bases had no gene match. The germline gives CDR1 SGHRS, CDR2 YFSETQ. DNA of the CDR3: TGCGCCAGCAGCTGGGACAGGGCGTCCGATACGCAGTATTTT. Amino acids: CASSWDRASDTQYF. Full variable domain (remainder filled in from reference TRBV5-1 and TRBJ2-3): KAGVTQTPRYLIKTRGQQVTLSCSPISGHRSVSWYQQTPGQGLQFLFEYFSETQRNKGNFPGRFSGRQFSNSRSEMNVSTLELGDSALYLCASSWDRASDTQYFGPGTRLTVL.

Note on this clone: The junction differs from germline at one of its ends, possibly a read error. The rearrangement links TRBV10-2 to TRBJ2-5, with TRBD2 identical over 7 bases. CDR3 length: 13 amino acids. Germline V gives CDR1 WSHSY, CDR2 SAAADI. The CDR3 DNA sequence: TGCGTCAGCACCATGGGAGGGTCAGAGACCCAGTACTTC. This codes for CVSTMGGSETQYF.

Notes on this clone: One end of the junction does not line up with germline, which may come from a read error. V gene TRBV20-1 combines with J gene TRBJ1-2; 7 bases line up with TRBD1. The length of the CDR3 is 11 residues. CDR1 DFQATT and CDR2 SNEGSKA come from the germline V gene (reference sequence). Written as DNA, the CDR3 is TGCAGTGCTAGGCCCGGACAGGCGGAAGATTTC. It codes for CSARPGQAEDF.

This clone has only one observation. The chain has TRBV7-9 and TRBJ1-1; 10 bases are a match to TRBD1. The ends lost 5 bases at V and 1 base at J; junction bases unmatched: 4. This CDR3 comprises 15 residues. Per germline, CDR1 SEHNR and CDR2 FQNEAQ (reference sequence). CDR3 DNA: TGTGCCAGCAGCGTCCGACAGGGGGCGAACACTGAAGCTTTCTTT. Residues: CASSVRQGANTEAFF. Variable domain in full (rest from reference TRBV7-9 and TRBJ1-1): DTGVSQNPRHKITKRGQNVTFRCDPISEHNRLYWYRQTLGQGPEFLTYFQNEAQLEKSRLLSDRFSAERPKGSFSTLEIQRTEQGDSAMYLCASSVRQGANTEAFFGQGTRLTVV.